This T cell receptor beta chain was captured by sequencing in a study of cytomegalovirus exposure and HLA in healthy donors. Points on this clone: The antigen is not known.

J gave up 6 bases and V 3 bases, and 9 bases lay outside the gene matches. Germline V gene data show CDR1 as GTSNPN and CDR2 as SVGIG (reference sequence). The CDR3 consists of 16 residues. The PCR employed 60 Vbeta primers together with 13 Jbeta primers. Repertoires were generated with immunoSEQ multiplex PCR, while TCRdb's copy carries only in-frame clones and drops some. This table holds more than 100,000 clones, about 83% found once. Study observations and caveats: Clonal expansion, a later analysis showed, was greater in HLA-associated TCR beta chains than in equally common others. Rare TCR sequences dominated, though some public TCRs recurred in many donors. Solely CMV serostatus was available to characterize immune exposure. Because they were indistinguishable, some V segments, including TRBV6-2 and TRBV6-3, were excluded.

Sequenced input: PBMCs. The chain recombines TRBV30 with TRBJ2-2, with 11 bases identical to TRBD2. This receptor was identified in a woman aged 40-49 years in good health and CMV-seropositive. The CDR3 bases are TGTGCCTGGAGGACCCCACTAGCGGGAGTGTCCGGGGAGCTGTTTTTT. Its protein product is CAWRTPLAGVSGELFF.